The text below deals with one TCR beta chain. This clonotype has a handful of counts. The target of this receptor is not known. No base qualities exist here, and no much larger clone lies one base off it. This sample stems from a study of T cell repertoires in cytomegalovirus infection (dated by TCRdb to the late 2010s). Describing the broader study: The HLA type of each donor mattered for the analysis, because public TCR beta signatures pointed to carriage of CMV infection along with the matching HLA type.

General conclusions and limits of the study: The ex vivo response was dominated by HLA-C-restricted CMV-specific TCR beta clonotypes, which also provided the single most frequent clonotype in two of eight donors. Carriers of CMV infection plus the relevant HLA type were discriminated by the cumulative frequency of public TCR beta family members in the study cohort and in an independent roughly 380-donor cohort.

Sequencing was performed on an Illumina HiSeq 1500. TCRdb trimmed public reads at Q25 via fastp, called clones via MiXCR and kept in-frame beta chains. Identical CDR3 protein sequences are pooled into one entry, listed with their most common genes and DNA. The sample contains about 230,000 distinct CDR3 sequences, approximately 6.7% of them found a single time. Roughly 6.5% of the sample comes from the top ten. Per the germline V gene, SGHVS is the CDR1 and FNYEAQ is the CDR2. The CDR3 sequence holds 15 residues, the cysteine and phenylalanine included. Of the read, only the CDR3 DNA is kept; its 45 bases are in frame from base 1. The germline ends are 13 bases apart after V is trimmed by 1 base and J by 3 bases.

In this chain, TRBV7-6 is recombined with TRBJ2-7; the D gene remains uncertain. This sequence originates from a human donor in good health (CMV status not recorded). Some clones in this sample may be carry-over from other donors' samples. Source material: PBMCs. The nucleotide sequence reads TGTGCCAGCAGCTTAGAGTCTAAAAGTGTCTACGAGCAGTACTTC. This codes for CASSLESKSVYEQYF.